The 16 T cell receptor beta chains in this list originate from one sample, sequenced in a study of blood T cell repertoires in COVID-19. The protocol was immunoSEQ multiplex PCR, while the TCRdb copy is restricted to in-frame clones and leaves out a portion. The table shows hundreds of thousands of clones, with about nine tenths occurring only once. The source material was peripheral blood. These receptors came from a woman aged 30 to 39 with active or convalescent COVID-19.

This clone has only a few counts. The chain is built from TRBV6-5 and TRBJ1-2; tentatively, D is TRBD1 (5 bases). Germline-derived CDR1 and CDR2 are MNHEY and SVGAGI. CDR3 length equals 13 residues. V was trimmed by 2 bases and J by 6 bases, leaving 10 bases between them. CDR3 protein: CASSYRGLDGYTF. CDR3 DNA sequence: TGTGCCAGCAGTTACAGGGGCCTGGATGGCTACACCTTC.

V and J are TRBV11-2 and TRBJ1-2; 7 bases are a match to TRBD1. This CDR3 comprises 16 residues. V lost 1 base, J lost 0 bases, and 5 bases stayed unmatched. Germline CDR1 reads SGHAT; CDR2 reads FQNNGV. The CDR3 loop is CASSLGQGQANYGYTF. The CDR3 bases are TGTGCCAGCAGCTTAGGACAGGGTCAGGCTAACTATGGCTACACCTTC.

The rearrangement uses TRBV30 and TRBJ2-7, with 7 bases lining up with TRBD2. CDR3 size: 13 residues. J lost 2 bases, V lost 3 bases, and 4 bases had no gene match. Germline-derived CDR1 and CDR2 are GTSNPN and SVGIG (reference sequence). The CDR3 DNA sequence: TGTGCCTGGAGGGCTAGCGGAACCTACGAGCAGTACTTC. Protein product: CAWRASGTYEQYF.

The CDR3 DNA reads TGTGCCAGCAGCTCGAGACAGGAGAATCAGCCCCAGCATTTT. The encoded protein is CASSSRQENQPQHF. The V gene is TRBV7-9, the J gene TRBJ1-5; TRBD1 might be the D (6 bases). This CDR3 contains 14 residues. Germline lookup yields CDR1 SEHNR and CDR2 FQNEAQ (reference sequence). The V gene lost 4 bases and the J gene lost 4 bases, with 11 bases spanning the gap.

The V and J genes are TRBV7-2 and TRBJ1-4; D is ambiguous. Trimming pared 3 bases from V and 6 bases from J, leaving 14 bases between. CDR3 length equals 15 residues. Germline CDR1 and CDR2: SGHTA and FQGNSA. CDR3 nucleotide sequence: TGTGCCAGCAGCTTTCTGAGGGCCGTCGATGAAAAACTGTTTTTT. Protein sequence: CASSFLRAVDEKLFF.

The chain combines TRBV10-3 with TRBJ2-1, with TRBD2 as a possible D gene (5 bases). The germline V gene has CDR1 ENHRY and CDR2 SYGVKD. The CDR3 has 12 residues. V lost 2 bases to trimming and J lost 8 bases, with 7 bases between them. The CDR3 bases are TGTGCCATCAGTGAGCCCGGGGATGAGCAGTTCTTC. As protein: CAISEPGDEQFF.

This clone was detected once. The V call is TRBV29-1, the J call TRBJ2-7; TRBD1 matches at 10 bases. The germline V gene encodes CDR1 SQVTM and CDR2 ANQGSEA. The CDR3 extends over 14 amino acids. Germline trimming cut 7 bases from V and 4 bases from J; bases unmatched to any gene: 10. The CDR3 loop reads CSARGTGELYEQYF. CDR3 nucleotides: TGCAGCGCCCGCGGGACAGGGGAGCTGTACGAGCAGTACTTC.

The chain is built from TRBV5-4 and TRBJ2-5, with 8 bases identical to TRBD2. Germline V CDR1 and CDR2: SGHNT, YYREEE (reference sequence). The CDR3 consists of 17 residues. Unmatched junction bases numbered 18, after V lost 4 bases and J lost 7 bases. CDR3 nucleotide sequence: TGTGCCAGCAGCCCACCCCGGCTAGCGGGCGAGCGAGGGACCCAGTACTTC. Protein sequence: CASSPPRLAGERGTQYF.

CDR3 coding DNA: TGTGCCTGCTCGGCGGTGAACACCGGGGAGCTGTTTTTT. Translated, it gives CACSAVNTGELFF. This chain connects TRBV19 to TRBJ2-2; D not certain. Germline-derived CDR1 and CDR2 are LNHDA and SQIVND (reference sequence). This CDR3 has 13 amino acids. The V end lost 11 bases, the J end lost 1 base, and 11 bases lay between the germline ends. Combining the CDR3 with reference TRBV19 and TRBJ2-2 gives the whole variable domain DGGITQSPKYLFRKEGQNVTLSCEQNLNHDAMYWYRQDPGQGLRLIYYSQIVNDFQKGDIAEGYSVSREKKESFPLTVTSAQKNPTAFYLCACSAVNTGELFFGEGSRLTVL.

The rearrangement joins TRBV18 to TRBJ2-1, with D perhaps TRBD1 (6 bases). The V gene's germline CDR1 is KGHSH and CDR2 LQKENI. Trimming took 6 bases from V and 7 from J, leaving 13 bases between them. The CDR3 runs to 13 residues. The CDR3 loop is CASSIYRENEQFF. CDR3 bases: TGTGCCAGCTCGATTTACAGGGAGAATGAGCAGTTCTTC.

The CDR3 spells CASTRQGAGYGYTF. For the CDR3, the DNA is TGTGCCAGCACCCGACAGGGGGCGGGCTATGGCTACACCTTC. The V and J genes are TRBV5-4 and TRBJ1-2; 10 positions agree with TRBD1. The junction had 6 bases not matched to a gene; V was cut back by 6 bases and J by 4 bases. In germline, CDR1 is SGHNT, CDR2 YYREEE (reference sequence). This CDR3 region has 14 residues.

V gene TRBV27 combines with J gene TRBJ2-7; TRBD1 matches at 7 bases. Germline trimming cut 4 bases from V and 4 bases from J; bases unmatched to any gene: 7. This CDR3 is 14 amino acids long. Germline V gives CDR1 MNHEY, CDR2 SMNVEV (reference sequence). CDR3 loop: CASSSAGGWYEQYF. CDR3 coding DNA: TGTGCCAGCAGTTCCGCAGGGGGTTGGTACGAGCAGTACTTC.

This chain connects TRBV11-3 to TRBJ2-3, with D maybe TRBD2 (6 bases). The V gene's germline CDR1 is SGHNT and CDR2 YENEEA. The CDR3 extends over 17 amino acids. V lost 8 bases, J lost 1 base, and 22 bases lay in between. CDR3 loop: CASEQPINKRGTDTQYF. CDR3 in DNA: TGTGCCAGCGAACAACCGATTAATAAGCGGGGCACAGATACGCAGTATTTT.

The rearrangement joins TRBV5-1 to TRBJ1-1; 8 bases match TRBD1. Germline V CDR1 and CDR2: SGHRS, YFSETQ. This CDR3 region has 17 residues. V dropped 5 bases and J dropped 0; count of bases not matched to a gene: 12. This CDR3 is CASRNLPGQEVNTEAFF. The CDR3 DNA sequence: TGCGCCAGCAGGAACTTACCGGGACAGGAGGTGAACACTGAAGCTTTCTTT. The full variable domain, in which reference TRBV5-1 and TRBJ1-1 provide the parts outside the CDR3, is KAGVTQTPRYLIKTRGQQVTLSCSPISGHRSVSWYQQTPGQGLQFLFEYFSETQRNKGNFPGRFSGRQFSNSRSEMNVSTLELGDSALYLCASRNLPGQEVNTEAFFGQGTRLTVV.

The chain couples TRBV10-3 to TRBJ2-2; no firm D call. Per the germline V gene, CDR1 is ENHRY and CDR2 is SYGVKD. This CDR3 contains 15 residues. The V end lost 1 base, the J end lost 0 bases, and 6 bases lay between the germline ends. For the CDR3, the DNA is TGTGCCATCAGTGAGTGGGCACCGAACACCGGGGAGCTGTTTTTT. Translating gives CAISEWAPNTGELFF.

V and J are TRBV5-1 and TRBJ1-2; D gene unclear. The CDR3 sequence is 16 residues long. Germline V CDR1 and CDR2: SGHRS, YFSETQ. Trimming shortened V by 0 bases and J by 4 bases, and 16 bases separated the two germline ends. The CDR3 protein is CASSLAAGVGIYGYTF. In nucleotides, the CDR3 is TGCGCCAGCAGCTTGGCCGCCGGGGTTGGGATCTATGGCTACACCTTC.